The 15 T cell receptor beta chains listed next were all sequenced from one sample in a study of T cells in Graves' hyperthyroidism and ophthalmopathy (dated by TCRdb to about 2019). To prepare the library, multiplex PCR was applied. The sample was run on an Illumina HiSeq 2000. Amplification of TCR beta CDR3 regions was carried out from RNA transcripts. The first round of RT-PCR for the TCR CDR3 was performed with the HTBI primer set and the Qiagen OneStep RT-PCR kit. TCRdb reprocessing: public reads trimmed at Q25 with fastp, clones called with MiXCR, in-frame beta chains kept. Identical CDR3 proteins give one entry, which carries the most common genes and DNA. The sample includes fewer than 550,000 distinct CDR3 sequences, with around a quarter observed a single time. Around 11% of the sample goes to the ten largest clones. Sample: blood. The origin of the receptors is a woman between 25 and 40 years old with Graves' ophthalmopathy.

This clonotype was seen at least ten times. The gene calls are TRBV7-9 and TRBJ2-7; 10 nucleotides match TRBD1. V lost 0 bases and J lost 5; bases outside the gene matches: 4. In germline, CDR1 is SEHNR, CDR2 FQNEAQ (reference sequence). The CDR3 is made up of 15 amino acids. In DNA form, the CDR3 reads TGTGCCAGCAGCTTAGCCGGACAGGGGGGAGACGAGCAGTACTTC. Its protein is CASSLAGQGGDEQYF. The full variable domain, completed using reference TRBV7-9 and TRBJ2-7, is DTGVSQNPRHKITKRGQNVTFRCDPISEHNRLYWYRQTLGQGPEFLTYFQNEAQLEKSRLLSDRFSAERPKGSFSTLEIQRTEQGDSAMYLCASSLAGQGGDEQYFGPGTRLTVT.

The sample holds many counts of this clonotype. The chain links TRBV4-1 to TRBJ1-5, with D possibly being TRBD1 (5 bases). Trimming pared 0 bases from V and 6 bases from J, leaving 9 bases between. CDR1 and CDR2 (germline): MGHRA, YSYEKL. CDR3 length equals 14 residues. The CDR3 coding sequence is TGCGCCAGCAGCCAAGATCATACAGGTCAGCCCCAGCATTTT. It yields the protein CASSQDHTGQPQHF.

Only a few counts were recorded for this clonotype. The chain combines TRBV7-2 with TRBJ2-5, with 8 bases identical to TRBD1. This CDR3 spans 16 amino acids. V gave up 4 bases and J gave up 4 bases; unmatched junction bases: 11. The germline CDR1 and CDR2 sequences are SGHTA and FQGNSA. The CDR3 coding sequence is TGTGCCAGCAGCTACCAAGGACAGGGAATTGCAGAGACCCAGTACTTC. Translating it yields CASSYQGQGIAETQYF.

The chain joins TRBV6-5 to TRBJ2-2; D is perhaps TRBD1 (7 bases). CDR1 is MNHEY, CDR2 SVGAGI, per germline. This CDR3 has 15 residues. V was trimmed by 2 bases and J by 6 bases, leaving 13 bases between them. In nucleotides, the CDR3 is TGTGCCAGCAGTTACCCAGGGGGGCGGGCCGGGGAGCTGTTTTTT. Protein: CASSYPGGRAGELFF.

In this sample, this clonotype turned up many times. This sequence joins TRBV6-5 and TRBJ1-2; D is uncertain. This CDR3 contains 13 residues. V lost 0 bases and J lost 7, with 9 bases in between. Germline assignment: CDR1 MNHEY and CDR2 SVGAGI. The CDR3 nucleotides are TGTGCCAGCAGTTACTCAGGGTGGGGTGGCTACACCTTC. It encodes CASSYSGWGGYTF.

This clonotype was observed many times. This sequence joins TRBV27 and TRBJ1-2, with 12 nucleotides matching TRBD1. The CDR3 is 17 amino acids. The V gene's germline CDR1 is MNHEY and CDR2 SMNVEV (reference sequence). The junction had 9 bases not matched to a gene; V was cut back by 7 bases and J by 0 bases. CDR3 in amino acids: CASTPGTGGISNYGYTF. As DNA, the CDR3 is TGTGCCAGCACCCCCGGGACAGGGGGCATTTCTAACTATGGCTACACCTTC.

This chain links TRBV6-1 with TRBJ2-7; TRBD2 agrees at 13 bases. The germline V gene has CDR1 MNHNS and CDR2 SASEGT. V gave up 6 bases and J gave up 7 bases; unmatched junction bases: 9. This CDR3 comprises 15 residues. For the CDR3, the DNA is TGTGCCAGCAGCCGACTAGCGGGAGGTAGGAGGGAGCAGTACTTC. Its translation: CASSRLAGGRREQYF.

This chain joins TRBV19 and TRBJ1-4; no definite D call. Germline CDR1 reads LNHDA; CDR2 reads SQIVND (reference sequence). V lost 6 bases and J lost 4, with 18 bases in between. CDR3 length: 16 amino acids. The CDR3 protein is CASRRSYYLFNEKLFF. For the CDR3, the DNA is TGTGCCAGTAGACGGTCCTACTATTTATTTAATGAAAAACTGTTTTTT.

This clonotype occurred many times. V usage is TRBV12-3 or TRBV12-4 and J usage is TRBJ2-5; the D is unclear. Trimming took 5 bases from V and 4 from J, leaving 5 bases between them. The CDR3 is 11 amino acids. The CDR3, as DNA: TGTGCCAGCAGTCCAAGAGAGACCCAGTACTTC. Translated, it gives CASSPRETQYF.

In this sample, this clonotype turned up many times. The chain joins TRBV6-1 to TRBJ2-4; 8 bases map to TRBD2. After removal of 10 bases from V and 6 bases from J, the junction contained 5 bases not matched to a gene. Germline loops: CDR1 MNHNS, CDR2 SASEGT. This CDR3 has 12 residues. The CDR3, as DNA: TGTGCCATCCGGGGGGGCCCAAACATTCAGTACTTC. It specifies CAIRGGPNIQYF.

This clonotype was observed at least ten times. The genes are TRBV10-2 and TRBJ2-5, with 11 bases identical to TRBD1. After removal of 2 bases from V and 4 bases from J, the junction contained 6 bases not matched to a gene. The CDR3 is 16 residues long. Germline loops: CDR1 WSHSY, CDR2 SAAADI. CDR3 bases: TGCGCCAGCAGTGAGATTGGACAGGGGGCAGGAGAGACCCAGTACTTC. Translation gives CASSEIGQGAGETQYF.

The V gene is TRBV15, the J gene TRBJ2-5, with a possible D match to TRBD1 (6 bases). The CDR3 has 13 residues. The V end lost 4 bases, the J end lost 2 bases, and 8 bases lay between the germline ends. Germline lookup yields CDR1 LNHNV and CDR2 YYDKDF (reference sequence). The CDR3 is CATSIGTQETQYF. As DNA, the CDR3 is TGTGCCACCAGCATCGGGACACAAGAGACCCAGTACTTC. The whole variable domain, filled in from reference TRBV15 and TRBJ2-5, reads DAMVIQNPRYQVTQFGKPVTLSCSQTLNHNVMYWYQQKSSQAPKLLFHYYDKDFNNEADTPDNFQSRRPNTSFCFLDIRSPGLGDTAMYLCATSIGTQETQYFGPGTRLLVL.

Notes on this clonotype: The conserved closing phenylalanine or tryptophan is absent in this CDR3, likely reflecting a read error. J is TRBJ1-2 and V is TRBV20-1; tentative D call: TRBD1 (5 bases). The V gene's germline CDR1 is DFQATT and CDR2 SNEGSKA (reference sequence). The CDR3 spans 15 residues. The CDR3 here is CSARSGEGVNYGYTS. The CDR3 nucleotides are TGCAGTGCTAGATCTGGAGAAGGGGTGAACTACGGCTACACCTCC.

This clonotype was counted ten times or more. V and J are TRBV6-2 or TRBV6-3 and TRBJ1-5; the D gene is possibly TRBD1 (5 bases). V lost 6 bases, J lost 2 bases, and 11 bases lay in between. Germline assignment: CDR1 MNHEY and CDR2 SVGEGT. This CDR3 has 14 amino acids. CDR3 DNA: TGTGCCAGCAGCCGGGGACCCGGCAATCAGCCCCAGCATTTT. Translated, it gives CASSRGPGNQPQHF.

A remark on this clonotype: A much larger clone is a single base away; this may be a read error. The chain is built from TRBV7-9 and TRBJ2-5, with 12 bases fitting TRBD2. The germline gives CDR1 SEHNR, CDR2 FQNEAQ (reference sequence). The CDR3 covers 15 residues. CDR3 nucleotides: TGTGCCAGCAGCCAGACTAGCGGGGGTGACGAGACCCAGGACTTC. Its translation: CASSQTSGGDETQDF.